This TCR beta chain was identified in a study of blood T cells in healthy people across ages. Study-level points and caveats: Donors of long life had a larger count of naive CD4+ cells and greater diversity than aged donors.

Looked up from germline, CDR1 is MGHDK and CDR2 is SYGVNS. CDR3 length: 15 residues. V dropped 2 bases and J dropped 3 bases, with 10 bases sitting between them. In the case of this clonotype: As yet, its antigen is unknown.

Primers used in a second PCR of roughly 6 to 12 cycles were a sample-barcoded 5' primer and a J-beta primer mix. Each CDR3 protein is one row after TCRdb ran MiXCR on the 5' RACE reads. The data show around 520,000 distinct CDR3 sequences, with roughly a quarter seen just once and approximately 3.5% held by the top ten. These data also formed part of another study, on T cells of mothers and their children.

Sequencing input: blood. The sequence came from a boy aged 2 to 9 in good health. The J gene is TRBJ1-4, the V gene TRBV25-1; D possibly corresponds to TRBD1 (5 bases). DNA for the CDR3: TGTGCCAGCAGTGAACAGGCGGGGGCTAATGAAAAACTGTTTTTT. It specifies CASSEQAGANEKLFF.